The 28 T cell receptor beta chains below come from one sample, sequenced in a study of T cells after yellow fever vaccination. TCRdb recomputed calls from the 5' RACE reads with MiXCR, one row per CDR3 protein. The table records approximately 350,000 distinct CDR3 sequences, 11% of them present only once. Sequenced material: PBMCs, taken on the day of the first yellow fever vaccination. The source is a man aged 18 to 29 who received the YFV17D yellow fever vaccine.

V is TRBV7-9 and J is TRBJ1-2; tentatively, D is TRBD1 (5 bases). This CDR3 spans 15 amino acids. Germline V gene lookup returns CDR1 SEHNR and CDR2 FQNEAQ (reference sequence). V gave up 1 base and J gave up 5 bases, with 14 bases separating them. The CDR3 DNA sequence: TGTGCCAGCAGCTTAGAGGGGCATGGGGCATATGGCTACACCTTC. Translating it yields CASSLEGHGAYGYTF.

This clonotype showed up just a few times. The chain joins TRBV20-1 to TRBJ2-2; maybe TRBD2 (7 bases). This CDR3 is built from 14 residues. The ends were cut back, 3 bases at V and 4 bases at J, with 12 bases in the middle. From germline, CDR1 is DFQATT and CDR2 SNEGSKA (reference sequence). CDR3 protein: CSARAGAATGELFF. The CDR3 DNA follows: TGCAGTGCTAGGGCGGGGGCGGCCACCGGGGAGCTGTTTTTT.

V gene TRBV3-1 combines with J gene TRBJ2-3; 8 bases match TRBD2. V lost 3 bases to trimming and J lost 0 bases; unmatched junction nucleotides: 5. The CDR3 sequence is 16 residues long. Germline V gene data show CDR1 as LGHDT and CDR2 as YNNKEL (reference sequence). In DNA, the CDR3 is TGTGCCAGCAGCCAGATCGCTAGCGGGAGCACAGATACGCAGTATTTT. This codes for CASSQIASGSTDTQYF.

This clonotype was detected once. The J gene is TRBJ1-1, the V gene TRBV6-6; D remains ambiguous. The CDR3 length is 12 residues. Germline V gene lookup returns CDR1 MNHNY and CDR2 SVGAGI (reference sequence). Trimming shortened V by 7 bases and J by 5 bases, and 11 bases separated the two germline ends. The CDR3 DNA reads TGTGCCAGCACCAGTCAAGGAACTGAAGCTTTCTTT. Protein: CASTSQGTEAFF.

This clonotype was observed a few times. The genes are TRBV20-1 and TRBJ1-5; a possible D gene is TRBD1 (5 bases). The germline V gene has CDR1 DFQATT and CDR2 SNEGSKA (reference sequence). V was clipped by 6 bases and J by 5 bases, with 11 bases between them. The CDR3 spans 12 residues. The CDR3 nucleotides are TGCAGTGCCCGGGGGGGGTATCAGCCCCAGCATTTT. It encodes CSARGGYQPQHF.

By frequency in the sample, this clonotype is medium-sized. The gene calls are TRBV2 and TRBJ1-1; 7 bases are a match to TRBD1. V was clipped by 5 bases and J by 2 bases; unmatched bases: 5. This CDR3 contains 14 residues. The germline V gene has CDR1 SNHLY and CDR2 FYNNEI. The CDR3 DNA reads TGTGCCAGCAGTCTCAGACAGGGAAACACTGAAGCTTTCTTT. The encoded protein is CASSLRQGNTEAFF.

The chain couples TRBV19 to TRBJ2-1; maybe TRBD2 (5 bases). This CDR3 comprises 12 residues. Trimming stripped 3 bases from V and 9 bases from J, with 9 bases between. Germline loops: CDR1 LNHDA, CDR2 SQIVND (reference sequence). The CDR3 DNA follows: TGTGCCAGTAGTATGGTGGGAGTTGAGCAGTTCTTC. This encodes CASSMVGVEQFF. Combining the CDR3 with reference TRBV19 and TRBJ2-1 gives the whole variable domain DGGITQSPKYLFRKEGQNVTLSCEQNLNHDAMYWYRQDPGQGLRLIYYSQIVNDFQKGDIAEGYSVSREKKESFPLTVTSAQKNPTAFYLCASSMVGVEQFFGPGTRLTVL.

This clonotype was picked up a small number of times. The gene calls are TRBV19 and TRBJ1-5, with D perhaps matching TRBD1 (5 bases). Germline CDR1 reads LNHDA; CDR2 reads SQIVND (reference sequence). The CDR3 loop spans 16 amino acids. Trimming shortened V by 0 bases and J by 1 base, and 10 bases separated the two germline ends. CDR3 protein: CASSIDTGASNQPQHF. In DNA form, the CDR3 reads TGTGCCAGTAGTATAGACACAGGCGCCAGCAATCAGCCCCAGCATTTT.

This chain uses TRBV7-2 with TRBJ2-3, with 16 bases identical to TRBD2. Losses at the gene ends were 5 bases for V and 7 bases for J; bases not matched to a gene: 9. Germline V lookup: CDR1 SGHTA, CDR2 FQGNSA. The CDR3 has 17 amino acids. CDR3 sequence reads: CASSRAGTSGGVNTQYF. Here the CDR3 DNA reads TGTGCCAGCAGCAGAGCCGGGACTAGCGGGGGGGTGAATACGCAGTATTTT.

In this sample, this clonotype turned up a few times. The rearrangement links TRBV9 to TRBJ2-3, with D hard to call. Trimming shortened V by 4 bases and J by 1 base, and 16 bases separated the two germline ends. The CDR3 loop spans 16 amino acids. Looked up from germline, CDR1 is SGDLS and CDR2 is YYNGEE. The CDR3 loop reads CASSSEGRTRTDTQYF. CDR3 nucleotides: TGTGCCAGCAGCTCGGAAGGTCGGACGCGCACAGATACGCAGTATTTT.

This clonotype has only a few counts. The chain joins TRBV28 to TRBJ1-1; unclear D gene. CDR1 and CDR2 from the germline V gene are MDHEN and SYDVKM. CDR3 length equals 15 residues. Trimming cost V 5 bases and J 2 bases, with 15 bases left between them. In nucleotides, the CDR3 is TGTGCCAGCAGTCTGATAGTAGGGAGAAACACTGAAGCTTTCTTT. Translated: CASSLIVGRNTEAFF.

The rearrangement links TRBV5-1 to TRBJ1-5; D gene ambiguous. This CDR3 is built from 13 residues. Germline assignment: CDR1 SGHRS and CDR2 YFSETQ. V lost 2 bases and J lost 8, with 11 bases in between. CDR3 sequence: CASSLGPGEPQHF. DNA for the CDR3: TGCGCCAGCAGCTTAGGGCCAGGTGAGCCCCAGCATTTT.

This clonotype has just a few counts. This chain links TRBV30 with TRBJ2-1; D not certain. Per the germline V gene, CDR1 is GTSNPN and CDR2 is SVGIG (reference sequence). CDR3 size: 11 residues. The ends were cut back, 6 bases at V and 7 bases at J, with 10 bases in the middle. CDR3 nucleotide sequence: TGTGCCTGTCCATTCGGGAATGAGCAGTTCTTC. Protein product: CACPFGNEQFF. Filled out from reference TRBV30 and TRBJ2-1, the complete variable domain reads SQTIHQWPATLVQPVGSPLSLECTVEGTSNPNLYWYRQAAGRGLQLLFYSVGIGQISSEVPQNLSASRPQDRQFILSSKKLLLSDSGFYLCACPFGNEQFFGPGTRLTVL.

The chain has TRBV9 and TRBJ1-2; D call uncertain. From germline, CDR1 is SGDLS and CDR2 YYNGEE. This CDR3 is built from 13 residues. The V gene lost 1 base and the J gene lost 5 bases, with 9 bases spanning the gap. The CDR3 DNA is TGTGCCAGCAGCGTAAAGGATTCGTATGGCTACACCTTC. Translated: CASSVKDSYGYTF.

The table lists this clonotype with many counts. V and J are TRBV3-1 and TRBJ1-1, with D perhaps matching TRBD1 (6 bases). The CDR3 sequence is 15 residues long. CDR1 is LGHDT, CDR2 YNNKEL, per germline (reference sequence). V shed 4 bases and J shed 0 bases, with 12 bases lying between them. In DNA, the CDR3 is TGTGCCAGCAGCCCAAGGGGGGCCCTGAACACTGAAGCTTTCTTT. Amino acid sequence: CASSPRGALNTEAFF.

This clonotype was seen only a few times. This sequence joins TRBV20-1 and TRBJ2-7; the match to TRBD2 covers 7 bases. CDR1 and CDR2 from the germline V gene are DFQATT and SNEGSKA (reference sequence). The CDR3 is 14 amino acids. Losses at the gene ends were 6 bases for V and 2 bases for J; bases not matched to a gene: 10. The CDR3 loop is CSALPGAGAYEQYV. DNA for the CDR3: TGCAGTGCCCTCCCCGGGGCGGGGGCCTACGAGCAGTACGTC.

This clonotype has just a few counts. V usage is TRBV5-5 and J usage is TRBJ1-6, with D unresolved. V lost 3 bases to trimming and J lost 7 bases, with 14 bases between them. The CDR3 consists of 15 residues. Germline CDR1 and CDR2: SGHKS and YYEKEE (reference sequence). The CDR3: CASSSLTPWNSPLHF. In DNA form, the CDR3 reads TGTGCCAGCAGCTCCCTGACACCCTGGAATTCACCCCTCCACTTT.

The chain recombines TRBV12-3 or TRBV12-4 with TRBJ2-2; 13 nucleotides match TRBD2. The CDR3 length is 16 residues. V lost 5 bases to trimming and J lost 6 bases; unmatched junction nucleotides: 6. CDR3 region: CASSPGLAGISGELFF. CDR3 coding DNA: TGTGCCAGCAGTCCGGGACTAGCGGGGATATCCGGGGAGCTGTTTTTT.

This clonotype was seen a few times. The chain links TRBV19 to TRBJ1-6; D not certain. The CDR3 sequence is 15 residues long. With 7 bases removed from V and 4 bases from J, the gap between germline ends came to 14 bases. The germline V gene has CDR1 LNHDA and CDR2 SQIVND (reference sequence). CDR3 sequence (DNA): TGTGCCAGTACCCAGGACCAATCTTATAATTCACCCCTCCACTTT. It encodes CASTQDQSYNSPLHF.

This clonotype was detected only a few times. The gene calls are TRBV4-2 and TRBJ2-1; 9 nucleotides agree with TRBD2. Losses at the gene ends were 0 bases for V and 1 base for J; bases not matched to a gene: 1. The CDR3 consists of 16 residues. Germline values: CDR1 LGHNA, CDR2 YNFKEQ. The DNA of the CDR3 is TGTGCCAGCAGCCAAGATACTAGCGGGTCCTACAATGAGCAGTTCTTC. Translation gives CASSQDTSGSYNEQFF.

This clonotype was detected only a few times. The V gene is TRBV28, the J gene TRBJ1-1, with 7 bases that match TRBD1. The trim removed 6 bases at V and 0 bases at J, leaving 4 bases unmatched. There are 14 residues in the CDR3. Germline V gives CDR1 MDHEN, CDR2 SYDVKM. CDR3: CASSPTGLNTEAFF. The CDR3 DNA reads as TGTGCCAGCAGCCCGACAGGGTTGAACACTGAAGCTTTCTTT. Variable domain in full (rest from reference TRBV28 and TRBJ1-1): DVKVTQSSRYLVKRTGEKVFLECVQDMDHENMFWYRQDPGLGLRLIYFSYDVKMKEKGDIPEGYSVSREKKERFSLILESASTNQTSMYLCASSPTGLNTEAFFGQGTRLTVV.

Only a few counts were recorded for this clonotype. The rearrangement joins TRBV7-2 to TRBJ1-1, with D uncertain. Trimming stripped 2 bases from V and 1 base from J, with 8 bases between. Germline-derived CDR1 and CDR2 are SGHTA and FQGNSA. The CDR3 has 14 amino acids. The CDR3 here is CASSLFMQNTEAFF. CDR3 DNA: TGTGCCAGCAGCTTATTTATGCAGAACACTGAAGCTTTCTTT.

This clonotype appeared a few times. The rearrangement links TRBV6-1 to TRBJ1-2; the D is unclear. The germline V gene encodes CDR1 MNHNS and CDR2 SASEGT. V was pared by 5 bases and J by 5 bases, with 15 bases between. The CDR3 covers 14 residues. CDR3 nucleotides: TGTGCCAGCAGTAAAGAGACGGACGGTTATGGCTACACCTTC. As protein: CASSKETDGYGYTF.

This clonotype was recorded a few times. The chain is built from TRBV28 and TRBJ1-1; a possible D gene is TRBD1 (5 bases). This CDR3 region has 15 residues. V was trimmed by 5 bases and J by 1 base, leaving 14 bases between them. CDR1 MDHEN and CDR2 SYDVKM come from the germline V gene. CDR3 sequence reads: CASSGGRGWNTEAFF. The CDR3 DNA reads TGTGCCAGCAGTGGGGGACGGGGATGGAACACTGAAGCTTTCTTT.

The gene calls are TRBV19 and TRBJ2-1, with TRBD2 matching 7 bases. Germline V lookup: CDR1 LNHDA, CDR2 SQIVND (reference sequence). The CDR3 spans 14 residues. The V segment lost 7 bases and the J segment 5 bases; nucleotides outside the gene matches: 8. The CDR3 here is CASNRAAGDNEQFF. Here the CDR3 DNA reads TGTGCCAGTAATCGCGCCGCGGGAGACAATGAGCAGTTCTTC.

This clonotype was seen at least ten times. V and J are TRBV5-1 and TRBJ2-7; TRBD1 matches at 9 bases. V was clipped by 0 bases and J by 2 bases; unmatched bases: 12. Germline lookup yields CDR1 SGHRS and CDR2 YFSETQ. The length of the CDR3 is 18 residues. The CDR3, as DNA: TGCGCCAGCAGCTTGGACAGGGGGCGAGAGGATAGCACCTACGAGCAGTACGTC. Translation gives CASSLDRGREDSTYEQYV.

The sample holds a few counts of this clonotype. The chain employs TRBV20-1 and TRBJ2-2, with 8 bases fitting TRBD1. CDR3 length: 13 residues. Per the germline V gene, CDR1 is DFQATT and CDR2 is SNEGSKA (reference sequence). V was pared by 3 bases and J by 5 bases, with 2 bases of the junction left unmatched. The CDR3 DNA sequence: TGCAGTGCTAGCTGGACAGGGACCGGGGAGCTGTTTTTT. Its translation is CSASWTGTGELFF.

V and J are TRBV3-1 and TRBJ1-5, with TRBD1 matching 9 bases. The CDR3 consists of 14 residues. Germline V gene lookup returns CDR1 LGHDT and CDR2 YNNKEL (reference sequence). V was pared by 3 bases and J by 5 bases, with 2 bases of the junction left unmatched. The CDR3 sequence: CASSHRTGDQPQHF. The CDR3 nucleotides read TGTGCCAGCAGCCATAGGACAGGGGATCAGCCCCAGCATTTT.